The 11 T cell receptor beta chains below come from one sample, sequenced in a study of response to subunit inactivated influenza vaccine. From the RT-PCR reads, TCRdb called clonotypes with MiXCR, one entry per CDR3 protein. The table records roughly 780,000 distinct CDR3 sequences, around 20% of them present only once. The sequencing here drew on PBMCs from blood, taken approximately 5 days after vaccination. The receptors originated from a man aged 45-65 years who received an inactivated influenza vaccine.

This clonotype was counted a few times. The CDR3 DNA is TGTGCCAGCGGAAAGACAGGTTATAGCAATCAGCCCCAGCATTTT. Amino acid sequence: CASGKTGYSNQPQHF. The chain links TRBV6-2 or TRBV6-3 to TRBJ1-5; possible D gene TRBD1, 6 bases. The CDR3 runs 15 residues. V was clipped by 8 bases and J by 0 bases, with 14 bases between them. The V gene's germline CDR1 is MNHEY and CDR2 SVGEGT.

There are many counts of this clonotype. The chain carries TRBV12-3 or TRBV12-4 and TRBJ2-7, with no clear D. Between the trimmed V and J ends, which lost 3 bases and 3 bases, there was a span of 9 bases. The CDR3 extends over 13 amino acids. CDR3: CASSFKASYEQYF. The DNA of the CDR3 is TGTGCCAGCAGTTTTAAGGCCAGCTACGAGCAGTACTTC.

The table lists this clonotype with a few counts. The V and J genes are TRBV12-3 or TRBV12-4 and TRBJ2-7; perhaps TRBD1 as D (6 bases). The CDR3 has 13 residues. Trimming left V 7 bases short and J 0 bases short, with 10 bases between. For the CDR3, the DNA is TGTGCCAGCACCAGGGACATCTCCTACGAGCAGTACTTC. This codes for CASTRDISYEQYF.

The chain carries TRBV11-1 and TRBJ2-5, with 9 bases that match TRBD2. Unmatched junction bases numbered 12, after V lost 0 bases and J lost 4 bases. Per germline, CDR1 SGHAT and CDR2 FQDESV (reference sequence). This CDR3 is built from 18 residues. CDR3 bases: TGTGCCAGCAGCTTAGCGTTGATTCGGCGGGAGGGAGCAGAGACCCAGTACTTC. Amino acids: CASSLALIRREGAETQYF.

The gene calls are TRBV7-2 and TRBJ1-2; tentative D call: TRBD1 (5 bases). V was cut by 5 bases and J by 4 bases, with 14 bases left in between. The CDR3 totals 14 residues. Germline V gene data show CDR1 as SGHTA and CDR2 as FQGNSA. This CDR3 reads CASSRGRHTYGYTF. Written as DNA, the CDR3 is TGTGCCAGCAGCCGGGGACGACACACCTATGGCTACACCTTC.

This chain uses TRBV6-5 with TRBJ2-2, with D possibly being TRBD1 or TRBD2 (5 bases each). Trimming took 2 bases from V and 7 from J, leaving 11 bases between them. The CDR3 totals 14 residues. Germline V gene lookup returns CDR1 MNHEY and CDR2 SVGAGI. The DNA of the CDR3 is TGTGCCAGCAGTTACGGAGCAGGGAGCGGGGAGCTGTTTTTT. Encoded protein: CASSYGAGSGELFF.

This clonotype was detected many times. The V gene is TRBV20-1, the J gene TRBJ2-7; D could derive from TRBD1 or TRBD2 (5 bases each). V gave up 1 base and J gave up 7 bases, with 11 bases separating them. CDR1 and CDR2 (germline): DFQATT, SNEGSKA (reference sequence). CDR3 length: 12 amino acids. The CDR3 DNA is TGCAGTGCTAGAGGGGACCCCTGGGAGCAGTACTTC. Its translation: CSARGDPWEQYF.

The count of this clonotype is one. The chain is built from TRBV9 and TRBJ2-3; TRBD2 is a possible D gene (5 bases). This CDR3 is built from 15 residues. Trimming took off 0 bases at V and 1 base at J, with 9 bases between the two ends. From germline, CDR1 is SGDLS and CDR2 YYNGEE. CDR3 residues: CASSVGGWGTDTQYF. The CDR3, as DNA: TGTGCCAGCAGCGTAGGAGGGTGGGGCACAGATACGCAGTATTTT.

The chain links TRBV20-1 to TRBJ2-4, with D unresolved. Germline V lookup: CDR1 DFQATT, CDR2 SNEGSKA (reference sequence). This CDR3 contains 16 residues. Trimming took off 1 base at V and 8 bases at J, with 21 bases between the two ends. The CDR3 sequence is CSARVSTPVVRDIQYF. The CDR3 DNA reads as TGCAGTGCTAGAGTCTCTACCCCAGTTGTTAGGGACATTCAGTACTTC.

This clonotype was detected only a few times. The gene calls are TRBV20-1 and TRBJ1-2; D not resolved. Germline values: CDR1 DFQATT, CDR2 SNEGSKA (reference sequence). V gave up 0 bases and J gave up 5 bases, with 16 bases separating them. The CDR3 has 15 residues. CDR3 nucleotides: TGCAGTGCTAGAGATAACACTGTCCCTCGATATGGCTACACCTTC. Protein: CSARDNTVPRYGYTF.

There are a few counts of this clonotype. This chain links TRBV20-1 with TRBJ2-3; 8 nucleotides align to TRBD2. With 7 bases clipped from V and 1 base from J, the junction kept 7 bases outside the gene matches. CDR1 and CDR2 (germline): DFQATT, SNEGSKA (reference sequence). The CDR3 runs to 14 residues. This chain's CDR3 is CSVLLADRTDTQYF. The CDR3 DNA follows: TGCAGTGTCTTACTAGCGGACCGCACAGATACGCAGTATTTT.